Following are 17 T cell receptor beta chains from one sample sequenced in a study of vaccination and CD4 T cells after COVID-19. Sequencing of the DNA from cultured CD4+ T cells was carried out with the Oncomine TCR Beta short-read assay. TCRdb independently ran MiXCR on the PCR reads; one entry per CDR3 protein. Of about 11,000 distinct CDR3 sequences listed, roughly three fifths are singletons. Treatment indicated: 10-day PBMC culture with coronavirus spike peptide pools or control peptides (ViraFEST assay). What these receptors recognize is not known. The source material was CD4+ T cells from blood, cultured in vitro. The source is a human donor who had recovered from COVID-19.

CDR3 DNA: TGTGCCAGCAGTACGACAGCAAGAGACAGCAATCAGCCCCAGCATTTT. Its protein product is CASSTTARDSNQPQHF. V is TRBV6-1 and J is TRBJ1-5; D possibly corresponds to TRBD1 (5 bases). Germline values: CDR1 MNHNS, CDR2 SASEGT. V gave up 5 bases and J gave up 1 base, with 15 bases separating them. This CDR3 has 16 residues.

This clonotype was observed once. The chain recombines TRBV2 with TRBJ2-5; D tentatively fits TRBD1 or TRBD2 (5 bases each). Germline loops: CDR1 SNHLY, CDR2 FYNNEI. CDR3 length: 15 amino acids. CDR3 DNA sequence: TGTGCGAGTCTAGAGAGGGGATCCAAGGGGGAGACCCAGTACTTC. It translates to CASLERGSKGETQYF. Combining the CDR3 with reference TRBV2 and TRBJ2-5 gives the whole variable domain EPEVTQTPSHQVTQMGQEVILRCVPISNHLYFYWYRQILGQKVEFLVSFYNNEISEKSEIFDDQFSVERPDGSNFTLKIRSTKLEDSAMYFCASLERGSKGETQYFGPGTRLLVL.

J is TRBJ2-7 and V is TRBV28; 7 bases are shared with TRBD2. Germline loops: CDR1 MDHEN, CDR2 SYDVKM. V shed 5 bases and J 1 base; nucleotides not matched to a gene: 8. The CDR3 totals 15 residues. The CDR3 DNA reads TGTGCCAGCAGTCCGGAGGGGAGGGGTTCCTACGAGCAGTACTTC. Translating it yields CASSPEGRGSYEQYF.

This chain joins TRBV28 and TRBJ2-2, with TRBD1 identical over 7 bases. V lost 7 bases and J lost 6; bases outside the gene matches: 11. The CDR3 runs to 15 residues. Looked up from germline, CDR1 is MDHEN and CDR2 is SYDVKM. In DNA form, the CDR3 reads TGTGCCAGCATCCAAGGGGGCAGGGAAGCCGGGGAGCTGTTTTTT. Protein: CASIQGGREAGELFF.

J is TRBJ2-2 and V is TRBV6-1; no firm D call. Germline loops: CDR1 MNHNS, CDR2 SASEGT. Trimming took off 6 bases at V and 4 bases at J, with 12 bases between the two ends. The CDR3 covers 14 residues. CDR3 bases: TGTGCCAGCAGATTACAGAAACGCACCGGGGAGCTGTTTTTT. Protein product: CASRLQKRTGELFF.

V and J are TRBV12-3 or TRBV12-4 and TRBJ2-7; D assignment may be TRBD1 or TRBD2 (6 bases each). The ends were cut back, 6 bases at V and 4 bases at J, with 19 bases in the middle. The CDR3 totals 15 residues. Written as DNA, the CDR3 is TGTGCCAGCAGCCCCCGTGTTGGGGGGCGGTACGAGCAGTACTTC. Its translation is CASSPRVGGRYEQYF.

This clonotype was seen more than once but under ten times. This rearrangement joins TRBV20-1 to TRBJ2-7; D might be TRBD1 or TRBD2, each matching 5 bases. Germline CDR1 reads DFQATT; CDR2 reads SNEGSKA (reference sequence). The CDR3 totals 12 residues. V was clipped by 2 bases and J by 5 bases, with 10 bases between them. CDR3: CSARQGDNEQYF. CDR3 in DNA: TGCAGTGCTAGACAGGGAGACAACGAGCAGTACTTC.

This clonotype was detected a few times. This chain uses TRBV7-2 with TRBJ1-6; D gene uncertain. V shed 0 bases and J shed 8 bases, with 5 bases lying between them. From germline, CDR1 is SGHTA and CDR2 FQGNSA. This CDR3 region has 13 residues. Here the CDR3 DNA reads TGTGCCAGCAGCTTAGCGAGAGATTCACCCCTCCACTTT. Its protein product is CASSLARDSPLHF.

This clonotype is judged large (0.1 to 1%). The chain joins TRBV7-2 to TRBJ1-5, with TRBD1 matching over 7 bases. The CDR3 spans 13 residues. The junction had 2 bases not matched to a gene; V was cut back by 5 bases and J by 4 bases. Germline CDR1 and CDR2: SGHTA and FQGNSA. The CDR3 sequence is CASSIRGNQPQHF. The DNA of the CDR3 is TGTGCCAGCAGCATCAGGGGGAATCAGCCCCAGCATTTT. The full variable domain, in which reference TRBV7-2 and TRBJ1-5 provide the parts outside the CDR3, is GAGVSQSPSNKVTEKGKDVELRCDPISGHTALYWYRQSLGQGLEFLIYFQGNSAPDKSGLPSDRFSAERTGGSVSTLTIQRTQQEDSAVYLCASSIRGNQPQHFGDGTRLSIL.

This clonotype was seen once. The chain carries TRBV7-9 and TRBJ2-7; D call uncertain. This CDR3 comprises 11 residues. The germline V and J ends were trimmed by 2 bases and 7 bases, with 6 bases remaining between them. The germline gives CDR1 SEHNR, CDR2 FQNEAQ (reference sequence). CDR3 in amino acids: CASSLSWEQYF. CDR3 bases: TGTGCCAGCAGCTTAAGTTGGGAGCAGTACTTC.

The gene calls are TRBV29-1 and TRBJ2-1, with D perhaps TRBD1 (5 bases). The CDR3 consists of 13 residues. Germline V gives CDR1 SQVTM, CDR2 ANQGSEA. V dropped 3 bases and J dropped 5 bases, with 11 bases sitting between them. CDR3 DNA sequence: TGCAGCGTTGACAGGGTCGCTAACAATGAGCAGTTCTTC. Translated: CSVDRVANNEQFF.

This clonotype is termed large. This chain joins TRBV6-1 and TRBJ2-5; 7 bases are shared with TRBD2. Trimming at V came to 6 bases and at J to 5 bases, leaving 15 bases not matched to a gene. Germline V gives CDR1 MNHNS, CDR2 SASEGT. The CDR3 loop spans 16 amino acids. The CDR3 bases are TGTGCCAGCAGCACACCTCCGGGCCTGCGGGAGGAGACCCAGTACTTC. Amino acids: CASSTPPGLREETQYF.

This clonotype is a singleton in its sample. Relative to the germline gene, one junction end is altered; a read error may explain this. This rearrangement joins TRBV19 to TRBJ2-6; D is unresolved. Germline loops: CDR1 LNHDA, CDR2 SQIVND (reference sequence). The CDR3 is 15 amino acids. The CDR3 region has the DNA TGTGCCAGTAGTTTAGAGGAATACGGGGCCAACGTCCTGACTTTC. Amino acids: CASSLEEYGANVLTF. Full variable domain (missing parts from reference TRBV19 and TRBJ2-6): DGGITQSPKYLFRKEGQNVTLSCEQNLNHDAMYWYRQDPGQGLRLIYYSQIVNDFQKGDIAEGYSVSREKKESFPLTVTSAQKNPTAFYLCASSLEEYGANVLTFGAGSRLTVL.

In its sample, this clonotype was seen a few times. The chain employs TRBV20-1 and TRBJ1-5, with 9 nucleotides matching TRBD1. Per the germline V gene, CDR1 is DFQATT and CDR2 is SNEGSKA (reference sequence). The CDR3 runs 15 residues. J gave up 1 base and V 6 bases, and 7 bases lay outside the gene matches. The CDR3 region has the DNA TGCAGTGCAACAGGACAGGGGAGAAGCAATCAGCCCCAGCATTTT. This encodes CSATGQGRSNQPQHF.

The chain links TRBV15 to TRBJ2-3, with 7 bases lining up with TRBD2. J gave up 2 bases and V 5 bases, and 10 bases lay outside the gene matches. Germline CDR1 reads LNHNV; CDR2 reads YYDKDF (reference sequence). The length of the CDR3 is 16 residues. In nucleotides, the CDR3 is TGTGCCACCAGCGAAAATCGGCGGGGGAACACAGATACGCAGTATTTT. This translates into CATSENRRGNTDTQYF.

The chain joins TRBV4-2 to TRBJ1-6, with D maybe TRBD1 (6 bases). The length of the CDR3 is 15 residues. Trimming pared 0 bases from V and 11 bases from J, leaving 14 bases between. Looked up from germline, CDR1 is LGHNA and CDR2 is YNFKEQ. The CDR3: CASSQEQTGITPLHF. For the CDR3, the DNA is TGTGCCAGCAGCCAAGAACAAACAGGGATCACACCCCTCCACTTT.

The genes are TRBV6-5 and TRBJ2-7; D is unclear. The CDR3 covers 9 residues. The ends were cut back, 9 bases at V and 4 bases at J, with 4 bases in the middle. Germline CDR1 MNHEY, CDR2 SVGAGI. CDR3 protein: CASGYEQYF. In nucleotides, the CDR3 is TGTGCCAGTGGTTACGAGCAGTACTTC.